This T cell receptor beta chain was found in a study of blood T cell repertoires in COVID-19. Study-level background: Samples came from the United States, Italy and Spain, spanning acute and convalescent COVID-19. The analysed material was cDNA or gDNA that came from T cells, B-cell-depleted T cells, or PBMCs.

Per the study methods: Reference gene primers were amplified, and this amplification served to estimate nucleated cell counts. Sequenced by immunoSEQ multiplex PCR; TCRdb stores in-frame clones only, minus some. V and J calls and clone size follow that table, whereas D and trimming were derived from the DNA. The sample includes approximately 220,000 clones, around nine tenths of them seen just once. With 0 bases removed from V and 4 bases from J, the gap between germline ends came to 7 bases. Germline CDR1 MNHEY, CDR2 SVGAGI. The CDR3 is made up of 14 amino acids. This receptor was taken from a man between 60 and 75 years old who had recovered from COVID-19. Sequencing was carried out using peripheral blood. The chain carries TRBV6-5 and TRBJ1-3, with a tentative D call TRBD1 (5 bases). For the CDR3, the DNA is TGTGCCAGCAGTTACTCGCCAGGGGGAAACACCATATATTTT. It translates to CASSYSPGGNTIYF.